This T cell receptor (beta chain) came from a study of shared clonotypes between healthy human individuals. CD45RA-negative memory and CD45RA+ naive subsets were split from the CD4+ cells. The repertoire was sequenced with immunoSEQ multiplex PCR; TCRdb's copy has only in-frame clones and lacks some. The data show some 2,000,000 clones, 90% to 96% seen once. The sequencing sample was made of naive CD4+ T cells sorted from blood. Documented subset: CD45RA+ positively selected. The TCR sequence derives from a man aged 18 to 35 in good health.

CDR3 DNA sequence: TGTGCCAGCAGCTCTAGACAGGGGGCCACTGAAGCTTTCTTT. Protein: CASSSRQGATEAFF. The genes are TRBV7-2 and TRBJ1-1, with 10 bases matching TRBD1. With V trimmed by 4 bases and J by 4 bases, 3 bases remained unmatched. This CDR3 spans 14 amino acids. The germline V gene encodes CDR1 SGHTA and CDR2 FQGNSA.